This entry lists 9 T cell receptor beta chains sequenced from one sample in a study of T cells after yellow fever vaccination. TCRdb used MiXCR to reprocess the 5' RACE reads, holding one entry per CDR3 protein. Among 450,000 to 650,000 distinct CDR3 sequences listed, approximately 13% were seen once. The sequencing here drew on PBMCs, taken on the day of the yellow fever booster vaccination. Receptor source: a man aged 30 to 45 who received the YFV17D yellow fever vaccine.

This clonotype was picked up a small number of times. This rearrangement joins TRBV6-1 to TRBJ1-1; perhaps TRBD1 as D (6 bases). Germline-derived CDR1 and CDR2 are MNHNS and SASEGT. The CDR3 is 17 amino acids. V lost 1 base and J lost 2, with 17 bases in between. CDR3 protein: CASSEGLTGDINTEAFF. CDR3 nucleotide sequence: TGTGCCAGCAGTGAAGGATTGACCGGGGACATTAACACTGAAGCTTTCTTT.

The rearrangement links TRBV6-2 or TRBV6-3 to TRBJ2-2; 7 bases map to TRBD2. Germline V lookup: CDR1 MNHEY, CDR2 SVGEGT. V lost 8 bases and J lost 7; bases outside the gene matches: 4. This CDR3 is built from 12 residues. The CDR3 spells CASVAGVGELFF. In DNA form, the CDR3 reads TGTGCCAGCGTGGCGGGAGTCGGGGAGCTGTTTTTT.

This clonotype was seen only a few times. The chain employs TRBV9 and TRBJ2-1; no clear D. This CDR3 has 13 residues. Trimming left V 2 bases short and J 7 bases short, with 10 bases between. From germline, CDR1 is SGDLS and CDR2 YYNGEE. The CDR3 spells CASSVKDVNEQFF. The DNA for the CDR3 is TGTGCCAGCAGCGTCAAGGACGTAAATGAGCAGTTCTTC. Based on the CDR3 plus reference TRBV9 and TRBJ2-1, the full variable domain is DSGVTQTPKHLITATGQRVTLRCSPRSGDLSVYWYQQSLDQGLQFLIQYYNGEERAKGNILERFSAQQFPDLHSELNLSSLELGDSALYFCASSVKDVNEQFFGPGTRLTVL.

This clonotype was observed a few times. CDR3 sequence reads: CASSAGRGNQPQHF. The CDR3 DNA is TGTGCCAGTAGCGCTGGCAGGGGCAATCAGCCCCAGCATTTT. V gene TRBV19 combines with J gene TRBJ1-5, with D tentatively TRBD1 (5 bases). The germline V and J ends were trimmed by 6 bases and 2 bases, with 11 bases remaining between them. Germline loops: CDR1 LNHDA, CDR2 SQIVND (reference sequence). The CDR3 is 14 residues long.

This chain uses TRBV9 with TRBJ2-7; 8 bases fit TRBD2. This CDR3 comprises 15 residues. With V trimmed by 4 bases and J by 2 bases, 8 bases remained unmatched. CDR1 and CDR2 (germline): SGDLS, YYNGEE. This CDR3 reads CASSPRGGSTYEQYF. The CDR3 DNA reads TGTGCCAGCAGCCCACGGGGGGGGTCAACCTACGAGCAGTACTTC.

This chain connects TRBV10-3 to TRBJ2-1; 10 bases match TRBD2. Looked up from germline, CDR1 is ENHRY and CDR2 is SYGVKD. Unmatched junction bases numbered 5, after V lost 5 bases and J lost 7 bases. The CDR3 has 14 amino acids. The CDR3 DNA reads TGTGCCATCAGTCAAGGACTAGCGGCAAATGAGCAGTTCTTC. This codes for CAISQGLAANEQFF.

This clonotype appeared a few times. The rearrangement joins TRBV5-4 to TRBJ1-2, with TRBD1 as a possible D gene (6 bases). Germline V gene lookup returns CDR1 SGHNT and CDR2 YYREEE (reference sequence). Trimming left V 4 bases short and J 8 bases short, with 21 bases between. The CDR3 is made up of 15 amino acids. For the CDR3, the DNA is TGTGCCAGCAGCGGACGGACAGACCGAGGTGGAGGCTACACCTTC. Translated: CASSGRTDRGGGYTF.

Remarks on this clonotype: In this CDR3 the conserved last residue, phenylalanine or tryptophan, is missing, so a read error is likely. The chain carries TRBV29-1 and TRBJ2-3; D unresolved. Germline lookup yields CDR1 SQVTM and CDR2 ANQGSEA. The CDR3 spans 14 residues. Trimming shortened V by 2 bases and J by 6 bases, and 15 bases separated the two germline ends. The CDR3 nucleotides read TGCAGCGTTGAACGGCAGAATACCATCGATACGCAGTATCTT. This sequence encodes CSVERQNTIDTQYL.

V gene TRBV4-2 combines with J gene TRBJ2-1; 13 nucleotides match TRBD2. Trimming removed 4 bases from V and 4 bases from J; junction bases left unmatched: 4. Germline V gene sequence: CDR1 LGHNA, CDR2 YNFKEQ. The CDR3 is 16 residues long. The CDR3 loop reads CASSLMTSGGYNEQFF. CDR3 DNA: TGTGCCAGCAGCCTAATGACTAGCGGGGGGTACAATGAGCAGTTCTTC.